A single sample is the source of the 32 T cell receptor beta chains below, sequenced in a study of OX40 agonist ivuxolimab in advanced cancers. Profiled with immunoSEQ multiplex PCR; TCRdb holds only in-frame clones, not every one. The table includes fewer than 25,000 clones, approximately 83% detected once. The sequencing here drew on CD4+ or CD8+ T cells sorted from blood, taken in a trial of the OX40 agonist ivuxolimab. All receptors derive from an adult with an advanced solid tumor such as melanoma, head and neck, liver or kidney cancer.

The chain uses TRBV10-3 and TRBJ1-1; D not resolved. Germline values: CDR1 ENHRY, CDR2 SYGVKD. V lost 0 bases to trimming and J lost 3 bases, with 8 bases between them. This CDR3 spans 14 amino acids. The CDR3 nucleotides read TGTGCCATCAGTGAGTCGCAGGTCCACACTGAAGCTTTCTTT. Its protein product is CAISESQVHTEAFF.

The CDR3 loop reads CASSSPTENSYEQYF. CDR3 DNA: TGTGCCAGCAGCTCCCCCACGGAGAACTCCTACGAGCAGTACTTC. This rearrangement joins TRBV13 to TRBJ2-7, with unresolved D. Germline V gene lookup returns CDR1 PRHDT and CDR2 FYEKMQ (reference sequence). Trimming pared 4 bases from V and 0 bases from J, leaving 13 bases between. The CDR3 totals 15 residues.

This chain uses TRBV30 with TRBJ2-2, with D maybe TRBD2 (5 bases). Trimming left V 4 bases short and J 3 bases short, with 12 bases between. This CDR3 spans 14 amino acids. Per germline, CDR1 GTSNPN and CDR2 SVGIG (reference sequence). CDR3 in DNA: TGTGCCTGGACCCATGGGCGGGACACCGGGGAGCTGTTTTTT. It yields the protein CAWTHGRDTGELFF.

The DNA for the CDR3 is TGTGCCAGCAGCCCCGGAGGCTACAATGAGCAGTTCTTC. This translates into CASSPGGYNEQFF. The chain employs TRBV11-3 and TRBJ2-1; weak D call: TRBD2 (5 bases). The germline V gene encodes CDR1 SGHNT and CDR2 YENEEA. This CDR3 contains 13 residues. V was cut by 5 bases and J by 3 bases, with 8 bases left in between.

The chain couples TRBV7-9 to TRBJ2-5, with TRBD2 matching 11 bases. The V and J ends lost 0 bases and 4 bases, in that order; junction bases with no gene match: 7. The CDR3 is 17 amino acids. CDR1 and CDR2 (germline): SEHNR, FQNEAQ (reference sequence). The CDR3 spells CASSLADSGGEGETQYF. CDR3 nucleotide sequence: TGTGCCAGCAGCTTAGCGGATAGCGGGGGGGAAGGAGAGACCCAGTACTTC. The full variable domain, with the rest looked up from reference TRBV7-9 and TRBJ2-5, is DTGVSQNPRHKITKRGQNVTFRCDPISEHNRLYWYRQTLGQGPEFLTYFQNEAQLEKSRLLSDRFSAERPKGSFSTLEIQRTEQGDSAMYLCASSLADSGGEGETQYFGPGTRLLVL.

Note on this clone: Other DNA sequences in the sample encode the same CDR3. The chain is built from TRBV27 and TRBJ2-3, with D uncertain. The CDR3 loop spans 12 amino acids. V lost 4 bases, J lost 3 bases, and 5 bases lay in between. CDR1 and CDR2 (germline): MNHEY, SMNVEV (reference sequence). The CDR3, as DNA: TGTGCCAGCAGTTGGGGAACAGATACGCAGTATTTT. Translation gives CASSWGTDTQYF.

This rearrangement joins TRBV15 to TRBJ1-1; 9 nucleotides agree with TRBD1. Germline CDR1 LNHNV, CDR2 YYDKDF (reference sequence). The CDR3 has 17 residues. J gave up 4 bases and V 1 base, and 10 bases lay outside the gene matches. The CDR3 loop is CATSRGFGGQGGTEAFF. CDR3 DNA: TGTGCCACCAGCAGAGGTTTTGGGGGACAGGGAGGCACTGAAGCTTTCTTT.

The chain couples TRBV23-1 to TRBJ1-5; D is possibly TRBD1 (5 bases). TRBV23-1 is classed as an ORF, of uncertain function. This CDR3 is 15 amino acids long. Trimming cost V 0 bases and J 6 bases, with 12 bases left between them. CDR3 DNA: TGCGCCAGCAGTCAATCTGGGGGGGGTGGTCAGCCCCAGCATTTT. It codes for CASSQSGGGGQPQHF.

The chain employs TRBV5-8 and TRBJ2-7, with TRBD1 identical over 7 bases. V trimming: 5 bases; J trimming: 2 bases; junction bases outside the gene matches: 7. The germline V gene has CDR1 SGHTS and CDR2 YDEGEE. The CDR3 runs to 14 residues. This CDR3 is CASSLGDRAYEQYF. The CDR3 DNA reads TGTGCCAGCAGTTTAGGTGACAGGGCCTACGAGCAGTACTTC.

V gene TRBV9 combines with J gene TRBJ2-1; D is ambiguous. CDR1 is SGDLS and CDR2 is YYNGEE in the germline V gene. This CDR3 contains 15 residues. Trimming took off 4 bases at V and 10 bases at J, with 21 bases between the two ends. The CDR3 nucleotides read TGTGCCAGCAGCTCCCGGACCCCGAGCACCGGGGAGCAGTTCTTC. It is translated as CASSSRTPSTGEQFF.

The V gene is TRBV2, the J gene TRBJ2-1; 7 nucleotides align to TRBD1. This CDR3 spans 15 amino acids. After removal of 8 bases from V and 7 bases from J, the junction contained 14 bases not matched to a gene. The germline gives CDR1 SNHLY, CDR2 FYNNEI. CDR3 residues: CASGATGTEGNEQFF. The CDR3 region has the DNA TGTGCCAGCGGTGCCACCGGGACAGAGGGTAATGAGCAGTTCTTC.

The J gene is TRBJ1-2, the V gene TRBV29-1, with TRBD1 matching 7 bases. The junction had 21 bases not matched to a gene; V was cut back by 6 bases and J by 8 bases. Germline-derived CDR1 and CDR2 are SQVTM and ANQGSEA. The CDR3 runs to 16 residues. The CDR3: CSVVGSGTAPLGGYTF. CDR3 DNA sequence: TGCAGCGTGGTAGGCTCCGGGACAGCCCCTCTCGGGGGCTACACCTTC.

The chain recombines TRBV6-5 with TRBJ2-3; D is possibly TRBD2 (6 bases). CDR1 and CDR2 (germline): MNHEY, SVGAGI. V was pared by 6 bases and J by 6 bases, with 10 bases between. This CDR3 is built from 12 residues. The CDR3 coding sequence is TGTGCCAGCAGCCCCGGAGGGGATACGCAGTATTTT. It encodes CASSPGGDTQYF.

The CDR3 loop reads CASVMASSGLGKTQYF. CDR3 nucleotides: TGTGCCAGCGTTATGGCGTCTAGCGGGTTGGGGAAGACCCAGTACTTC. J is TRBJ2-5 and V is TRBV7-8, with 8 bases that match TRBD2. CDR1 SGHVS and CDR2 FQNEAQ come from the germline V gene. Trimming at V came to 8 bases and at J to 6 bases, leaving 17 bases not matched to a gene. This CDR3 contains 16 residues.

As for this clone: Compared with germline, one end of the junction differs, possibly owing to a read error. The J gene is TRBJ1-6, the V gene TRBV5-1; no definite D call. Germline V CDR1 and CDR2: SGHRS, YFSETQ. This CDR3 is 15 amino acids long. The CDR3 sequence is CASSLISSYNSPLHF. CDR3 in DNA: TGTGCCAGCAGCTTGATAAGCTCCTATAATTCACCCCTCCACTTT.

This sequence joins TRBV27 and TRBJ2-7; 11 bases agree with TRBD2. The V gene end was trimmed by 4 bases and the J gene end by 4 bases; junction bases not matched to a gene: 6. The CDR3 consists of 15 residues. Germline assignment: CDR1 MNHEY and CDR2 SMNVEV (reference sequence). For the CDR3, the DNA is TGTGCCAGCAGTTATAGACTAGCGGGACGGTACGAGCAGTACTTC. The encoded protein is CASSYRLAGRYEQYF.

This rearrangement joins TRBV6-6 to TRBJ2-5; TRBD1 aligns across 8 bases. The length of the CDR3 is 14 residues. The germline CDR1 and CDR2 sequences are MNHNY and SVGAGI (reference sequence). With 5 bases clipped from V and 1 base from J, the junction kept 3 bases outside the gene matches. CDR3 residues: CASSLTGAQETQYF. CDR3 nucleotides: TGTGCCAGCAGTCTGACAGGGGCCCAAGAGACCCAGTACTTC.

This clone occurred many times. The chain joins TRBV5-6 to TRBJ1-2; D call uncertain. V was clipped by 3 bases and J by 8 bases, with 11 bases between them. In germline, CDR1 is SGHDT, CDR2 YYEEEE. This CDR3 is built from 12 residues. CDR3 nucleotide sequence: TGTGCCAGCAGCTCGTTCAGCCCCGGCTACACCTTC. The encoded protein is CASSSFSPGYTF. The full variable domain, in which reference TRBV5-6 and TRBJ1-2 provide the parts outside the CDR3, is DAGVTQSPTHLIKTRGQQVTLRCSPKSGHDTVSWYQQALGQGPQFIFQYYEEEERQRGNFPDRFSGHQFPNYSSELNVNALLLGDSALYLCASSSFSPGYTFGSGTRLTVV.

The genes are TRBV10-3 and TRBJ2-7; 10 bases are a match to TRBD2. The CDR3 runs to 17 residues. The germline V gene has CDR1 ENHRY and CDR2 SYGVKD. Germline trimming cut 0 bases from V and 1 base from J; bases unmatched to any gene: 6. This CDR3 reads CAISESAGGPGSYEQYF. CDR3 coding DNA: TGTGCCATCAGTGAGTCAGCGGGAGGGCCAGGATCCTACGAGCAGTACTTC.

This clone was counted once. The V gene is TRBV4-3, the J gene TRBJ1-5; possible D gene TRBD1, 5 bases. This CDR3 has 13 residues. Germline assignment: CDR1 LGHNA and CDR2 YSLEER. Between the trimmed V and J ends, which lost 1 base and 5 bases, there was a span of 6 bases. The CDR3 loop reads CASSQGGDQPQHF. CDR3 bases: TGCGCCAGCAGCCAAGGAGGGGATCAGCCCCAGCATTTT.

This clone has only a few counts. This chain links TRBV10-1 with TRBJ1-3; D remains unclear. Trimming removed 8 bases at V and 2 bases at J, with 13 bases between. Germline lookup yields CDR1 WNHNN and CDR2 SYGVQD (reference sequence). The CDR3 runs to 14 residues. CDR3 DNA: TGCGCCAGCGGGTTTGAAGGTCCTGGAAACACCATATATTTT. This sequence encodes CASGFEGPGNTIYF.

This chain links TRBV5-8 with TRBJ2-6; D is unclear. V lost 6 bases and J lost 9, with 25 bases in between. This CDR3 has 17 amino acids. CDR1 is SGHTS and CDR2 is YDEGEE in the germline V gene. The CDR3 protein is CASTRFHPHKSGNVLTF. In DNA, the CDR3 is TGTGCCAGCACCAGATTTCATCCACACAAGTCGGGCAACGTCCTGACTTTC.

The chain has TRBV5-1 and TRBJ2-2, with D possibly being TRBD1 (6 bases). Trimming took 2 bases from V and 1 from J, leaving 6 bases between them. This CDR3 is 14 amino acids long. Germline lookup yields CDR1 SGHRS and CDR2 YFSETQ. CDR3 amino acids: CASSLGGNTGELFF. DNA of the CDR3: TGCGCCAGCAGCTTAGGGGGGAACACCGGGGAGCTGTTTTTT.

The chain is built from TRBV6-5 and TRBJ2-3; TRBD2 might be the D (6 bases). Trimming took off 2 bases at V and 4 bases at J, with 13 bases between the two ends. The CDR3 consists of 15 residues. Germline loops: CDR1 MNHEY, CDR2 SVGAGI. The CDR3 DNA follows: TGTGCCAGCAGTTACGGGTGGGAGGATTCAGATACGCAGTATTTT. The encoded protein is CASSYGWEDSDTQYF.

V gene TRBV27 combines with J gene TRBJ2-7; 8 bases align to TRBD1. CDR1 and CDR2 (germline): MNHEY, SMNVEV (reference sequence). After removal of 6 bases from V and 6 bases from J, the junction contained 10 bases not matched to a gene. The length of the CDR3 is 14 residues. CDR3 nucleotide sequence: TGTGCCAGCAGGGTAGACAGGGGCCTCGGCGAGCAGTACTTC. It codes for CASRVDRGLGEQYF.

The chain uses TRBV7-8 and TRBJ2-5; D remains ambiguous. V lost 4 bases, J lost 5 bases, and 8 bases lay in between. The V gene's germline CDR1 is SGHVS and CDR2 FQNEAQ. The CDR3 contains 12 residues. The CDR3 spells CASSSRRETQYF. CDR3 nucleotides: TGTGCCAGCAGCTCTCGGCGGGAGACCCAGTACTTC.

This clone showed up just once. CDR3 sequence (DNA): TGTGCCAGCAGCTTAAACACCCGGGGCTTCGGGAACACTGAAGCTTTCTTT. This encodes CASSLNTRGFGNTEAFF. The gene calls are TRBV11-1 and TRBJ1-1; D might be TRBD1 (5 bases). The CDR3 has 17 residues. Looked up from germline, CDR1 is SGHAT and CDR2 is FQDESV (reference sequence). V lost 2 bases and J 1 base, leaving 17 bases between the germline ends.

This CDR3 is CASSLRIKSYEQYF. In DNA, the CDR3 is TGTGCCAGCAGCTTACGGATTAAGAGCTACGAGCAGTACTTC. The rearrangement links TRBV7-8 to TRBJ2-7, with unresolved D. Germline CDR1 reads SGHVS; CDR2 reads FQNEAQ. V lost 2 bases, J lost 3 bases, and 11 bases lay in between. This CDR3 region has 14 residues.

This clone rates as large. Other DNA sequences of this sample code for an identical CDR3. The V call is TRBV9, the J call TRBJ2-5; tentatively, D is TRBD1 or TRBD2 (5 bases each). Trimming removed 0 bases from V and 2 bases from J, with 8 bases in between. The CDR3 totals 14 residues. Germline V gives CDR1 SGDLS, CDR2 YYNGEE. The CDR3 loop is CASSVGDVQETQYF. CDR3 nucleotides: TGTGCCAGCAGCGTAGGGGACGTACAAGAGACCCAGTACTTC.

V usage is TRBV2 and J usage is TRBJ2-1; D remains unclear. CDR3 length: 11 residues. The V end was cut by 4 bases, the J end by 4 bases, with 2 bases between. Per the germline V gene, CDR1 is SNHLY and CDR2 is FYNNEI. CDR3 DNA: TGTGCCAGCAGTGCATACAATGAGCAGTTCTTC. This encodes CASSAYNEQFF.

The V call is TRBV25-1, the J call TRBJ2-3; D remains unclear. This CDR3 comprises 12 residues. V lost 10 bases and J lost 11, with 19 bases in between. The germline V gene has CDR1 MGHDK and CDR2 SYGVNS. CDR3 in DNA: TGTGCCACTCACAACCGGGCCCGAGGGCAGTATTTT. Its protein product is CATHNRARGQYF.

This chain uses TRBV10-2 with TRBJ1-1, with no clear D. Trimming took off 2 bases at V and 5 bases at J, with 6 bases between the two ends. Looked up from germline, CDR1 is WSHSY and CDR2 is SAAADI. The CDR3 consists of 12 residues. CDR3 nucleotides: TGCGCCAGCAGTGAGGGATTTACTGAAGCTTTCTTT. This encodes CASSEGFTEAFF.